This TCR beta chain was sequenced in a study of cytomegalovirus exposure and HLA in healthy donors. The PCR used 60 Vbeta and 13 Jbeta primers. This table comes from immunoSEQ multiplex PCR, and its TCRdb copy is limited to in-frame clones, with some not included. The sample carries 150,000 to 160,000 clones, around 84% recorded once. The origin of this receptor is a woman between 40 and 55 years old in good health and CMV-seropositive. The sequencing input was PBMCs.

CDR3 region: CASRLGAGGLYEQYF. For the CDR3, the DNA is TGTGCCAGCAGGCTGGGAGCCGGGGGGCTCTACGAGCAGTACTTC. The rearrangement uses TRBV6-5 and TRBJ2-7; D is possibly TRBD2 (7 bases). Trimming shortened V by 6 bases and J by 3 bases, and 18 bases separated the two germline ends. The CDR3 length is 15 residues. Germline V gene sequence: CDR1 MNHEY, CDR2 SVGAGI.